A selection of T cell receptor beta chains follows, all from one sample in a study of blood T cells in healthy people across ages. From the 5' RACE reads, TCRdb called clonotypes with MiXCR, one entry per CDR3 protein. The sample records some 1.5 million distinct CDR3 sequences, over 25% being singletons. Sequences were obtained from blood. These receptor sequences come from a woman in her 30s in good health. CDR3s include the opening cysteine and the closing phenylalanine or tryptophan. The D gene is left open where the match is weak. Only part of the rows carry a size: once, few, many, or a class if the clone is expanded.

>NA|TRBJ2-3|TRBV5-1|few
CASSLAGISVNTDTQYF
TGCGCCAGCAGCTTGGCCGGGATTAGCGTAAACACAGATACGCAGTATTTT
>NA|TRBJ2-1|TRBV5-1|NA
CASSLTGGRSSYNEQFF
TGCGCCAGCAGCTTAACCGGGGGACGAAGCTCCTACAATGAGCAGTTCTTC
>NA|TRBJ2-7|TRBV14|many
CASSRYYEQYF
TGTGCCAGCAGCCGTTACTACGAGCAGTACTTC
>NA|TRBJ2-1|TRBV7-2|few
CASSFDTSLGEQFF
TGTGCCAGCAGCTTCGATACTAGTCTTGGTGAGCAGTTCTTC
>NA|TRBJ2-4|TRBV28|NA
CASSPRQFHGEQYF
TGTGCCAGCAGTCCGCGACAGTTCCATGGGGAGCAGTACTTC
>TRBD1|TRBJ2-7|TRBV10-3|many
CASGTVSYEQYF
TGTGCCAGTGGGACAGTCTCCTACGAGCAGTACTTC
>TRBD1|TRBJ2-1|TRBV29-1|NA
CSVDGAGGRSEQFF
TGCAGCGTTGATGGGGCAGGGGGCAGGTCTGAGCAGTTCTTC
>NA|TRBJ2-7|TRBV2|NA
CASSEDRVQTYEQYF
TGTGCCAGCAGTGAAGACAGGGTGCAGACCTACGAGCAGTACTTC
>NA|TRBJ2-1|TRBV20-1|NA
CSARDPAGTYNEQFF
TGCAGTGCTAGAGATCCGGCGGGAACCTACAATGAGCAGTTCTTC
>TRBD2|TRBJ2-7|TRBV6-6|many
CASKAGGHHEQYF
TGTGCCAGCAAGGCGGGAGGGCACCACGAGCAGTACTTC
>TRBD2|TRBJ2-7|TRBV9|many
CASSLGLDLSHEQYF
TGTGCCAGCAGCCTCGGACTAGACTTATCCCACGAGCAGTACTTC
>NA|TRBJ2-1|TRBV6-2/TRBV6-3|few
CASSQALIEQFF
TGTGCCAGCAGCCAGGCGCTAATTGAGCAGTTCTTC
>NA|TRBJ1-1|TRBV29-1|NA
CSAHPTGPNTEAFF
TGCAGCGCCCACCCGACAGGTCCCAACACTGAAGCTTTCTTT
>NA|TRBJ1-5|TRBV5-5|NA
CASSLLSLSSQPQHF
TGTGCCAGCAGCTTGCTTAGCCTGAGTTCTCAGCCCCAGCATTTT
>NA|TRBJ2-1|TRBV30|few
CAWSLDWSSYNEQFF
TGTGCCTGGAGTTTAGACTGGAGCTCCTACAATGAGCAGTTCTTC
>NA|TRBJ2-7|TRBV20-1|NA
CSASQSGAGSYEQYF
TGCAGTGCTAGCCAATCGGGTGCAGGGAGTTACGAGCAGTACTTC
>TRBD1|TRBJ2-1|TRBV5-6|few
CASSSLWTGRSSYNEQFF
TGTGCCAGCAGCTCACTTTGGACAGGAAGGAGCTCCTACAATGAGCAGTTCTTC
>TRBD2|TRBJ2-1|TRBV6-5|NA
CASTEREGRDEQFF
TGTGCCAGCACCGAGCGGGAGGGCCGGGATGAGCAGTTCTTC
>NA|TRBJ1-2|TRBV3-1|NA
CASSAGIGDGYTF
TGTGCCAGCAGCGCCGGGATAGGGGACGGCTACACCTTC
>TRBD2|TRBJ2-5|TRBV7-2|many
CASSSFRGLQETQYF
TGTGCCAGCAGTTCTTTTAGGGGACTACAAGAGACCCAGTACTTC
>TRBD2|TRBJ2-5|TRBV2|many
CASSALGGREETQYF
TGTGCCAGCAGTGCCCTGGGCGGGAGAGAAGAGACCCAGTACTTC
>TRBD2|TRBJ2-1|TRBV11-2|NA
CASSLGSLAGGSEQFF
TGTGCCAGCAGCCTAGGGTCCCTAGCGGGAGGTAGTGAGCAGTTCTTC
>TRBD1|TRBJ1-2|TRBV18|many
CASSDRDGYTF
TGTGCCAGCTCCGACAGGGATGGCTACACCTTC
>NA|TRBJ2-3|TRBV5-4|few
CASSSGNLRTGTDTQYF
TGTGCCAGCAGCTCGGGGAACCTCCGGACGGGCACAGATACGCAGTATTTT
>TRBD2|TRBJ2-1|TRBV12-3/TRBV12-4|few
CASVGLAGGPPYNEQFF
TGTGCCAGCGTTGGGCTAGCGGGGGGTCCCCCCTACAATGAGCAGTTCTTC
>TRBD1|TRBJ2-3|TRBV12-3/TRBV12-4|NA
CASSRTGGTDMQYF
TGTGCCAGCAGTAGGACAGGGGGCACAGATATGCAGTATTTT
>NA|TRBJ2-7|TRBV5-1|many
CASSLGKDYEQYF
TGCGCCAGCAGCCTGGGAAAGGACTACGAGCAGTACTTC
>NA|TRBJ2-4|TRBV20-1|many
CSARSGTTGNIQYF
TGCAGTGCTAGAAGCGGGACAACAGGGAACATTCAGTACTTC
>NA|TRBJ2-3|TRBV20-1|many
CSAKGLADTQYF
TGCAGTGCCAAGGGGTTGGCAGATACGCAGTATTTT
>NA|TRBJ1-2|TRBV7-9|NA
CASSLLQTNYGYTF
TGTGCCAGCAGCTTACTACAGACAAACTATGGCTACACCTTC
>NA|TRBJ1-2|TRBV7-2|many
CASSLTEIYGYTF
TGTGCCAGCAGCTTAACAGAGATCTATGGCTACACCTTC
>TRBD2|TRBJ2-5|TRBV6-1|NA
CASRIGLAGGETQYF
TGTGCCAGCAGGATAGGGCTAGCGGGGGGGGAGACCCAGTACTTC
>NA|TRBJ2-2|TRBV12-3/TRBV12-4|NA
CASSQEDINTGELSF
TGTGCCAGCAGTCAGGAGGACATCAACACCGGGGAGCTGTCTTTT
>NA|TRBJ1-1|TRBV5-5|few
CASTGGITLGEAFF
TGTGCCAGCACGGGCGGGATCACCCTGGGTGAAGCTTTCTTT
>NA|TRBJ1-1|TRBV7-6|few
CASSLAEGGTEAFF
TGTGCCAGCAGCTTAGCAGAGGGAGGCACTGAAGCTTTCTTT
>NA|TRBJ2-5|TRBV9|once
CASSVVGGLKEQYF
TGTGCCAGCAGCGTAGTCGGGGGGCTCAAGGAGCAGTACTTC
>TRBD1|TRBJ2-5|TRBV28|many
CASSPPPTGNETQYF
TGTGCCAGCAGTCCCCCTCCGACAGGGAACGAGACCCAGTACTTC